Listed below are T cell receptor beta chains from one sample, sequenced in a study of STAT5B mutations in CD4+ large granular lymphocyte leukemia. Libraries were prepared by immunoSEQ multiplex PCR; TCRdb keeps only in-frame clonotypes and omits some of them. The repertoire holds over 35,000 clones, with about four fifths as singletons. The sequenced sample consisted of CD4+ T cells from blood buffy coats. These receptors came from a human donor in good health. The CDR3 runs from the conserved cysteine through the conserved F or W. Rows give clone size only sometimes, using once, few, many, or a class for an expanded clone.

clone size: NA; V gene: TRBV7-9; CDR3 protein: CASSFQGFRRGFTDTQYF
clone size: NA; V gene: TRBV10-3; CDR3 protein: CAISSKQGGELFF
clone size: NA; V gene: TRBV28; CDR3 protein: CATEWGGGGEQFF
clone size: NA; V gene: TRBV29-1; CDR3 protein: CSVPGGGASTNEKLFF
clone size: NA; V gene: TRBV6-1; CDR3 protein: CASSAVGQGYYEQYF
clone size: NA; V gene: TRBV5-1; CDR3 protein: CASSSPDGDEKLFF
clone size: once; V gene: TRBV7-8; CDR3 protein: CASSLRQGVRGYGYTF
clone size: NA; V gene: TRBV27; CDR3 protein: CASSLKAGFSYEQYF
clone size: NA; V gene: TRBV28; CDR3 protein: CASRGGGTYEQYF
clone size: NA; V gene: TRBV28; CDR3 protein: CASSLYKAPYGYTF
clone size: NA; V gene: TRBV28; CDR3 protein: CASSTPGQVSEQYF
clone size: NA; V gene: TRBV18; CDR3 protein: CASCEAERNTIYF
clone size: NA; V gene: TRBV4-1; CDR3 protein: CASSPGPSGRYEQYF